Below are 8 T cell receptor beta chains sequenced from a single sample in a study of blood T cell repertoires in COVID-19. The data were produced by immunoSEQ multiplex PCR, yet TCRdb's version contains in-frame clones alone and is incomplete. The repertoire has a few hundred thousand clones, less than 90% of them found once; the top ten carry 4.5% to 5.5%. Sequencing used peripheral blood. The receptors were sampled from an older woman who had recovered from COVID-19.

The chain has TRBV2 and TRBJ2-7; TRBD1 matches at 7 bases. CDR3 length: 16 residues. J lost 0 bases, V lost 7 bases, and 12 bases had no gene match. Germline CDR1 is SNHLY and CDR2 is FYNNEI. CDR3 amino acids: CASTREPGQSSYEQYF. In DNA, the CDR3 is TGTGCCAGCACTCGAGAGCCGGGACAGAGCTCCTACGAGCAGTACTTC.

The chain employs TRBV5-1 and TRBJ1-2; TRBD1 is a possible D gene (6 bases). This CDR3 has 14 amino acids. CDR1 is SGHRS and CDR2 is YFSETQ in the germline V gene. V was clipped by 3 bases and J by 6 bases, with 15 bases between them. The CDR3 coding sequence is TGCGCCAGCAGCTACGTACGGGGGGGCGATGGCTACACCTTC. Protein sequence: CASSYVRGGDGYTF.

The chain joins TRBV2 to TRBJ1-5; 7 nucleotides agree with TRBD1. This CDR3 region has 14 residues. With V trimmed by 6 bases and J by 8 bases, 10 bases remained unmatched. Per the germline V gene, CDR1 is SNHLY and CDR2 is FYNNEI. The CDR3 region has the DNA TGTGCCAGCAGATACAGGGGTCTTCAAGAGCCCCAGCATTTT. Translation: CASRYRGLQEPQHF.

Only one count was recorded for this clone. Written as DNA, the CDR3 is TGCGCCAGCAGCCAAGATCTAGTGCGGACAGGGGGCTATGGCTACACCTTC. Translating it yields CASSQDLVRTGGYGYTF. The rearrangement uses TRBV4-3 and TRBJ1-2; TRBD1 aligns across 10 bases. CDR3 length: 17 residues. Trimming took 0 bases from V and 4 from J; bases not matched to a gene: 8. Germline CDR1 LGHNA, CDR2 YSLEER.

This clone occurred a few times. Other DNA sequences within the sample encode an identical CDR3. This chain joins TRBV2 and TRBJ1-1; a possible D gene is TRBD1 (5 bases). CDR1 and CDR2 (germline): SNHLY, FYNNEI. The CDR3 is made up of 12 amino acids. V was trimmed by 4 bases and J by 5 bases, leaving 8 bases between them. CDR3 nucleotides: TGTGCCAGCAGTGTTCAGGGTACTGAAGCTTTCTTT. Its translation is CASSVQGTEAFF.

The chain links TRBV19 to TRBJ2-7; a possible D gene is TRBD1 (6 bases). Germline V CDR1 and CDR2: LNHDA, SQIVND (reference sequence). V was pared by 4 bases and J by 2 bases, with 15 bases between. The CDR3 contains 15 residues. The CDR3 sequence: CASSTDGTNPYEQYF. Here the CDR3 DNA reads TGTGCCAGTAGTACTGACGGGACAAACCCCTACGAGCAGTACTTC.

This clone was counted a single time. The chain links TRBV30 to TRBJ2-7; D ambiguous. The CDR3 loop spans 14 amino acids. V lost 2 bases and J lost 0, with 11 bases in between. CDR1 is GTSNPN and CDR2 is SVGIG in the germline V gene (reference sequence). The CDR3 sequence is CAWSTFYSSYEQYF. The CDR3 bases are TGTGCCTGGAGTACCTTCTATAGCTCCTACGAGCAGTACTTC.

The chain has TRBV15 and TRBJ2-7; 9 bases align to TRBD1. Germline loops: CDR1 LNHNV, CDR2 YYDKDF (reference sequence). Trimming took 2 bases from V and 4 from J; bases not matched to a gene: 6. The CDR3 covers 15 residues. CDR3 sequence reads: CATSRPGQGPYEQYF. CDR3 coding DNA: TGTGCCACCAGCAGACCGGGACAGGGCCCTTACGAGCAGTACTTC.